These 19 T cell receptor beta chains share one sample of origin, sequenced in a study of Graves' ophthalmopathy and Graves' hyperthyroidism. Scientists amplified the TCR beta CDR3 regions from RNA transcripts. First-round RT-PCR relied on HTBI primers, and a second-round multiplex PCR came next. Each CDR3 protein gets one entry after TCRdb re-called the multiplex PCR reads with MiXCR. Counted here are hundreds of thousands of distinct CDR3 sequences, roughly 21% occurring once; the ten biggest clones make up around 3%. The sequenced sample was peripheral blood. These receptors all come from a young woman with stable Graves' hyperthyroidism.

This clonotype was observed at least ten times. This chain uses TRBV5-1 with TRBJ2-2; D is undetermined. The CDR3 sequence is 15 residues long. The V and J ends lost 0 bases and 1 base respectively, with 7 bases between them. CDR1 SGHRS and CDR2 YFSETQ come from the germline V gene. The CDR3 region is CASSLGRQNTGELFF. CDR3 sequence (DNA): TGCGCCAGCAGCTTGGGCAGGCAGAACACCGGGGAGCTGTTTTTT.

The rearrangement uses TRBV7-8 and TRBJ2-7; possibly TRBD2 for D (6 bases). The CDR3 consists of 15 residues. Germline V CDR1 and CDR2: SGHVS, FQNEAQ. Trimming took off 6 bases at V and 7 bases at J, with 22 bases between the two ends. The CDR3 sequence is CASRLSRGAHLEQYF. CDR3 nucleotide sequence: TGTGCCAGCAGACTTTCCCGCGGGGCCCACTTAGAGCAGTACTTC.

V and J are TRBV6-1 and TRBJ2-7, with 7 bases matching TRBD2. This CDR3 contains 15 residues. Germline CDR1 and CDR2: MNHNS and SASEGT. V trimming: 7 bases; J trimming: 0 bases; junction bases outside the gene matches: 9. The CDR3 spells CASNTGGSFSYEQYF. The CDR3 region has the DNA TGTGCCAGCAACACGGGAGGTAGCTTCTCCTACGAGCAGTACTTC.

This clonotype was counted at least ten times. The chain recombines TRBV28 with TRBJ2-7; a weak D match, TRBD1 (6 bases). Germline CDR1 MDHEN, CDR2 SYDVKM. This CDR3 has 14 amino acids. Trimming removed 8 bases from V and 0 bases from J, with 14 bases in between. The CDR3 DNA reads TGTGCCAGCGAAAGCAGGGGAAGCTCCTACGAGCAGTACTTC. The encoded protein is CASESRGSSYEQYF.

A remark on this clonotype: Since the CDR3 does not end with the conserved phenylalanine or tryptophan, this likely comes from a read error. This chain connects TRBV6-1 to TRBJ2-5; 8 bases match TRBD1. Germline CDR1 and CDR2: MNHNS and SASEGT. J was trimmed by 3 bases and V by 6 bases; bases with no gene match: 6. CDR3 length: 14 residues. The CDR3 is CASRTGDLEETQYI. In nucleotides, the CDR3 is TGTGCCAGCAGGACAGGGGACCTTGAAGAGACCCAGTACATC.

This clonotype was recorded many times. The V gene is TRBV5-1, the J gene TRBJ2-7; D possibly corresponds to TRBD2 (7 bases). V was clipped by 4 bases and J by 3 bases, with 26 bases between them. The germline V gene has CDR1 SGHRS and CDR2 YFSETQ. The CDR3 sequence is 18 residues long. As DNA, the CDR3 is TGCGCCAGCAGCCGGGGGGCGGGATTAAAGAAGGTACTCTACGAGCAGTACTTC. Its protein is CASSRGAGLKKVLYEQYF.

This clonotype was observed a handful of times. This chain joins TRBV4-3 and TRBJ1-5, with D tentatively TRBD1 (5 bases). CDR3 length: 14 residues. Trimming took 1 base from V and 6 from J, leaving 10 bases between them. CDR1 and CDR2 (germline): LGHNA, YSLEER. Here the CDR3 reads CASSQGVQGQPQHF. The CDR3 DNA sequence: TGCGCCAGCAGCCAAGGGGTCCAGGGTCAGCCCCAGCATTTT.

The CDR3 region has the DNA TGTGCCAGCAGTTCAGGTTTTTACGAGCAGTACTTC. It encodes CASSSGFYEQYF. The chain has TRBV12-3 or TRBV12-4 and TRBJ2-7; D ambiguous. Trimming removed 4 bases from V and 4 bases from J, with 8 bases in between. The CDR3 is made up of 12 amino acids.

This clonotype was picked up many times. J is TRBJ1-6 and V is TRBV11-3; the D gene is possibly TRBD1 (6 bases). This CDR3 has 13 amino acids. CDR1 is SGHNT, CDR2 YENEEA, per germline. Trimming stripped 2 bases from V and 10 bases from J, with 9 bases between. The CDR3, as DNA: TGTGCCAGCAGCTTAAAGGGGGGCTCACCCCTCCACTTT. Protein sequence: CASSLKGGSPLHF.

This clonotype appeared many times. This chain uses TRBV5-1 with TRBJ1-6, with D uncertain. V shed 4 bases and J shed 8 bases, with 16 bases lying between them. The CDR3 covers 15 residues. Germline CDR1 is SGHRS and CDR2 is YFSETQ. The CDR3 spells CASSQSRVDYSPLHF. CDR3 bases: TGCGCCAGCAGCCAGTCGAGAGTCGATTATTCACCCCTCCACTTT.

Concerning this clonotype itself: Since a much larger clone is just one base distant, this may be a read error. The chain uses TRBV5-5 and TRBJ2-2, with D perhaps matching TRBD1 or TRBD2 (6 bases each). The CDR3 spans 13 residues. Germline V gene data show CDR1 as SGHKS and CDR2 as YYEKEE (reference sequence). CDR3 amino acids: CASSLGTAGGLFF. CDR3 in DNA: TGTGCCAGCAGCTTGGGGACAGCCGGGGGGCTGTTTTTT.

This clonotype has ten or more counts. V usage is TRBV10-3 and J usage is TRBJ2-5; 9 nucleotides line up with TRBD2. CDR1 and CDR2 from the germline V gene are ENHRY and SYGVKD. V was clipped by 6 bases and J by 2 bases; unmatched bases: 10. This CDR3 spans 16 amino acids. This CDR3 reads CAIRATSGLSQETQYF. The CDR3 region has the DNA TGTGCCATCAGGGCAACTAGCGGGCTATCGCAAGAGACCCAGTACTTC.

The gene calls are TRBV24-1 and TRBJ1-5, with no clear D. The CDR3 contains 14 residues. Trimming removed 9 bases at V and 2 bases at J, with 13 bases between. Germline-derived CDR1 and CDR2 are KGHDR and SFDVKD. CDR3 sequence: CATQLANRNQPQHF. For the CDR3, the DNA is TGTGCCACCCAACTGGCGAATCGCAATCAGCCCCAGCATTTT.

The rearrangement joins TRBV6-4 to TRBJ2-5; D uncertain. Trimming removed 6 bases at V and 5 bases at J, with 19 bases between. From germline, CDR1 is MRHNA and CDR2 SNTAGT. This CDR3 is 15 amino acids long. The CDR3 loop is CASSSVDSFSETQYF. Written as DNA, the CDR3 is TGTGCCAGCAGCTCGGTAGACTCGTTTAGTGAGACCCAGTACTTC.

This clonotype has a count of ten or more. The chain is built from TRBV7-2 and TRBJ2-7, with 10 bases aligning to TRBD2. Looked up from germline, CDR1 is SGHTA and CDR2 is FQGNSA. The CDR3 has 19 amino acids. With V trimmed by 1 base and J by 3 bases, 15 bases remained unmatched. The CDR3 sequence is CASSLGPIQREGKNYEQYF. Here the CDR3 DNA reads TGTGCCAGCAGCTTAGGGCCCATTCAGCGGGAGGGGAAAAACTACGAGCAGTACTTC.

This clonotype showed up many times. J is TRBJ1-1 and V is TRBV20-1; D is uncertain. The CDR3 runs 13 residues. CDR1 and CDR2 from the germline V gene are DFQATT and SNEGSKA (reference sequence). V dropped 2 bases and J dropped 0 bases, with 7 bases sitting between them. The CDR3 region is CSARPPLNTEAFF. The CDR3 nucleotides are TGCAGTGCTAGACCGCCTTTGAACACTGAAGCTTTCTTT.

This clonotype has more than one count but fewer than ten. This rearrangement joins TRBV5-1 to TRBJ2-6; 7 nucleotides line up with TRBD1. The CDR3 loop spans 19 amino acids. Germline V CDR1 and CDR2: SGHRS, YFSETQ. Trimming at V came to 0 bases and at J to 4 bases, leaving 13 bases not matched to a gene. The CDR3 protein is CASSLAYRGLRIGANVLTF. The CDR3, as DNA: TGCGCCAGCAGCTTGGCCTACAGGGGTCTTCGAATCGGGGCCAACGTCCTGACTTTC. Together with reference TRBV5-1 and TRBJ2-6, the CDR3 gives the full variable domain: KAGVTQTPRYLIKTRGQQVTLSCSPISGHRSVSWYQQTPGQGLQFLFEYFSETQRNKGNFPGRFSGRQFSNSRSEMNVSTLELGDSALYLCASSLAYRGLRIGANVLTFGAGSRLTVL.

This clonotype came up a few times. This chain links TRBV30 with TRBJ2-7; the D gene could be TRBD1 or TRBD2 (5 bases each). V lost 2 bases and J 5 bases, leaving 16 bases between the germline ends. Germline V gene data show CDR1 as GTSNPN and CDR2 as SVGIG (reference sequence). The CDR3 totals 14 residues. As DNA, the CDR3 is TGTGCCTGGAGTAGAACCTACCGGGACGACGAGCAGTACTTC. As protein: CAWSRTYRDDEQYF.

This clonotype showed up many times. The J gene is TRBJ2-5, the V gene TRBV7-2; D may be TRBD2 (6 bases). The CDR3 spans 15 residues. CDR1 is SGHTA and CDR2 is FQGNSA in the germline V gene. V lost 5 bases to trimming and J lost 5 bases, with 18 bases between them. CDR3 sequence (DNA): TGTGCCAGCAGCGTGGGGGGTTATGGTTGGGAGACCCAGTACTTC. It is translated as CASSVGGYGWETQYF.